The clone carrying this TCR beta chain showed up just a few times. Germline CDR1 and CDR2: SEHNR and FQNEAQ (reference sequence). V was pared by 5 bases and J by 3 bases, with 2 bases of the junction left unmatched. The CDR3 extends over 14 amino acids. Measured with immunoSEQ multiplex PCR; TCRdb has only the in-frame clones, and not every one. Among about 79,000 clones listed, 94% were seen once. This record comes from a study of technical replicates of blood from several donors. V usage is TRBV7-9 and J usage is TRBJ1-5; 9 nucleotides line up with TRBD1. Input material: T cells isolated from PBMCs. The clonotype was recovered from a human donor in good health. As DNA, the CDR3 is TGTGCCAGCAGCCGGACAGGGGACAATCAGCCCCAGCATTTT. Amino acids: CASSRTGDNQPQHF.